This T cell receptor beta chain was recorded in a study of PD-1 blockade in classical Hodgkin lymphoma. Overall study findings and caveats: The authors have not defined what causes the repertoire differences, possibly disease activity or prior therapy. Researchers reported that CD4+ TCR diversity, though not CD8+, rose significantly by C4D1.

CDR3 length: 13 residues. Germline CDR1 LGHNA, CDR2 YSLEER. Time point denoted: cycle 4 day 1 (C4D1), after 5 to 7 weeks of nivolumab. Each patient experienced a relapse that followed autologous stem cell transplantation, and brentuximab vedotin exposure varied. Complete response, partial response or progressive disease were the best responses. The repertoire was sequenced with immunoSEQ multiplex PCR; TCRdb's copy has only in-frame clones and lacks some. Of some 39,000 clones in the sample, about three quarters were seen once. On this clone itself: The antigen is undetermined. An end of the junction differs from the germline gene, which may be a read error.

The rearrangement joins TRBV4-3 to TRBJ2-4; a possible D gene is TRBD1 (5 bases). The starting material was peripheral blood mononuclear cells (PBMCs), obtained before the fourth cycle of nivolumab. The source of this sequence is a human donor with classical Hodgkin lymphoma. CDR3 coding DNA: TGCGCCAGCAGCCAAGATTATAGGACACCACATAGTTTC. Its protein is CASSQDYRTPHSF.